These 12 T cell receptor beta chains came from one sample sequenced in a study of Graves' ophthalmopathy and Graves' hyperthyroidism (dated 2018 in TCRdb). The sample was run on an Illumina HiSeq 2000. For repertoire sequencing, the TCR beta CDR3 regions were amplified from RNA transcripts. A first-round RT-PCR used HTBI primers with the Qiagen OneStep RT-PCR kit, followed by a second-round multiplex PCR, size selection and purification. TCRdb reworked the public reads: Q25 trimming with fastp, MiXCR clone assembly, productive beta chains retained. Every distinct CDR3 protein forms one entry, paired with its most common genes and DNA. The table for this sample lists 400,000 or so distinct CDR3 sequences; 17% of them were counted only once. 2% to 3% of the sample is held by the ten biggest clonotypes. Sequenced input: peripheral blood. The origin of the receptors is an adult woman with stable Graves' hyperthyroidism.

This sequence joins TRBV27 and TRBJ1-6; no definite D call. V was cut by 0 bases and J by 8 bases, with 5 bases left in between. The germline CDR1 and CDR2 sequences are MNHEY and SMNVEV (reference sequence). This CDR3 is 13 amino acids long. CDR3 amino acids: CASSLSGYSPLHF. CDR3 nucleotide sequence: TGTGCCAGCAGTTTATCCGGGTATTCACCCCTCCACTTT.

V gene TRBV7-2 combines with J gene TRBJ2-7; 9 positions agree with TRBD1. The CDR3 has 14 residues. The germline V gene encodes CDR1 SGHTA and CDR2 FQGNSA. The CDR3 DNA reads TGTGCCAGCAGTTCCGGGACAGGGACTCGGGAGCAGCACGTC. Its protein product is CASSSGTGTREQHV.

This clonotype appeared many times. V and J are TRBV29-1 and TRBJ2-7; D is unclear. Trimming removed 6 bases at V and 3 bases at J, with 9 bases between. The CDR3 contains 11 residues. Germline CDR1 reads SQVTM; CDR2 reads ANQGSEA. CDR3 region: CSVVISYEQYF. The CDR3 DNA is TGCAGCGTCGTCATAAGCTACGAGCAGTACTTC.

This chain joins TRBV12-3 or TRBV12-4 and TRBJ2-7; TRBD1 matches 7 bases. This CDR3 region has 13 residues. The V gene end was trimmed by 6 bases and the J gene end by 2 bases; junction bases not matched to a gene: 4. The chain's CDR3 is CASRNRGTYEQYF. Written as DNA, the CDR3 is TGTGCCAGCAGGAACAGGGGTACCTACGAGCAGTACTTC.

This clonotype appeared many times. The rearrangement uses TRBV12-5 and TRBJ1-1; D uncertain. CDR1 is LGHNT, CDR2 FRNRAP, per germline. V was cut by 4 bases and J by 0 bases, with 6 bases left in between. This CDR3 is 13 amino acids long. The CDR3 loop is CASGSDVNTEAFF. In nucleotides, the CDR3 is TGTGCTAGTGGTTCGGACGTGAACACTGAAGCTTTCTTT.

The rearrangement joins TRBV19 to TRBJ2-7; 12 positions agree with TRBD2. This CDR3 has 15 amino acids. V was clipped by 5 bases and J by 6 bases; unmatched bases: 8. Looked up from germline, CDR1 is LNHDA and CDR2 is SQIVND (reference sequence). This CDR3 reads CASSPRLAGVFEQYF. The CDR3 coding sequence is TGTGCCAGTAGTCCGCGACTAGCGGGGGTCTTCGAGCAGTACTTC.

In its sample, this clonotype was seen many times. V is TRBV29-1 and J is TRBJ1-3; D gene unclear. Germline CDR1 is SQVTM and CDR2 is ANQGSEA. This CDR3 has 14 residues. The V end was cut by 4 bases, the J end by 0 bases, with 10 bases between. The CDR3 region is CSVASGHSGNTIYF. The DNA of the CDR3 is TGCAGCGTTGCATCTGGGCACTCTGGAAACACCATATATTTT.

This clonotype appeared many times. The chain combines TRBV7-8 with TRBJ2-2, with 11 bases fitting TRBD1. The CDR3 consists of 15 residues. V gave up 3 bases and J gave up 6 bases; unmatched junction bases: 3. From germline, CDR1 is SGHVS and CDR2 FQNEAQ. DNA for the CDR3: TGTGCCAGCAGCTTGAGGACAGGGGGCTCCGGGGAGCTGTTTTTT. Translating gives CASSLRTGGSGELFF.

This clonotype has a count of ten or more. The CDR3 spells CASSDGIVGYEQYF. For the CDR3, the DNA is TGTGCCAGCAGTGACGGGATAGTAGGCTACGAGCAGTACTTC. The chain is built from TRBV2 and TRBJ2-7; tentative D call: TRBD2 (5 bases). From germline, CDR1 is SNHLY and CDR2 FYNNEI. The CDR3 contains 14 residues. V was cut by 3 bases and J by 3 bases, with 12 bases left in between.

This clonotype was counted ten times or more. A read error may account for a junction end that differs from germline. This chain links TRBV18 with TRBJ1-1, with D unclear. This CDR3 has 14 amino acids. Germline CDR1 reads KGHSH; CDR2 reads LQKENI. CDR3 in amino acids: CASSPPRAGADAFF. The CDR3 DNA sequence: TGTGCCAGCTCACCACCTCGGGCAGGAGCTGACGCTTTCTTT.

The sample holds many counts of this clonotype. V and J are TRBV10-3 and TRBJ1-1; unclear D gene. The CDR3 is 12 amino acids. From germline, CDR1 is ENHRY and CDR2 SYGVKD. Trimming removed 4 bases from V and 4 bases from J, with 7 bases in between. The CDR3 reads CAISAGVTEAFF. In DNA form, the CDR3 reads TGTGCCATCAGTGCTGGTGTCACTGAAGCTTTCTTT.

This clonotype has at least ten counts. The chain uses TRBV7-2 and TRBJ2-7; TRBD1 aligns across 7 bases. Germline CDR1 SGHTA, CDR2 FQGNSA. The trim removed 0 bases at V and 7 bases at J, leaving 9 bases unmatched. CDR3 size: 15 residues. This chain's CDR3 is CASSLAPRGQGEQYF. In DNA, the CDR3 is TGTGCCAGCAGCTTAGCGCCAAGGGGGCAAGGGGAGCAGTACTTC.